This record covers a single T cell receptor (beta chain). Which antigen it targets is not known. The input lacks base qualities; no much larger clone sits a single base away. The immunoSEQ Assay, a bias-controlled multiplex PCR, was used to amplify TCRbeta CDR3 regions from genomic DNA. In the authors' own workflow: Within the assay, amplification of reference gene primers was used to estimate how many nucleated cells each sample contained. To quantify the absolute abundance of each unique TCRbeta CDR3 rearrangement, sequence reads were collapsed and filtered. Productive Simpson clonality was computed per sample as the square root of Simpson's diversity index over productive rearrangements. TCRdb limited this immuneACCESS table to in-frame rearrangements with V and J called. A share of clones is missing; checked studies link under half to unresolved V genes, and the rest is unexplained. V and J calls and clone size are copied from that table; D and trimming were computed from the DNA. The sample includes hundreds of thousands of clones, with approximately 86% observed a single time. The ten top clones hold roughly 1.2% of the sample.

One collaborating source in Seattle enrolled patients while the patients were actively infected and followed the patients over time throughout the course of disease. The collaborating institutions used their own protocols to collect whole blood in K2EDTA tubes. For TCRbeta analysis, collaborator samples were shipped as frozen whole blood, as isolated PBMCs, or as DNA extracted from either sample type. This sample is drawn from a study of blood T cell repertoires in COVID-19 (dated by TCRdb to about 2020). General notes on the study: The collaborator samples originated in the United States, Italy and Spain and spanned the acute and convalescent phases of COVID-19. HLA class I and class II types, where available, came from metadata supplied by the sample provider rather than from assay-based typing. The samples were drawn from the first 160 participants of the ongoing ImmuneRACE study and from some 1,300 subjects provided by 6 global collaborators. The prospective study material was composed of cDNA or gDNA derived from T cells, B-cell-depleted T cells, or PBMCs. A de-identified subject ID, COVID-19 status, age in years and sex were almost always included in the sample metadata. The repertoires were released in a freely available public database intended as a resource for research on the immune response to SARS-CoV-2. Deeply sampled blood TCRbeta repertoires from subjects exposed to, actively infected with, or recovered from COVID-19 were included in the dataset. Beyond this particular receptor, the publication reports: The quantity of clinical and demographic metadata differed by source and by participant and was supplied without curation.

Trimming leaves V shorter by 4 bases and J shorter by 6 bases, with the junction holding 6 bases beyond the gene matches. Based on the germline V gene, the CDR1 and CDR2 sequences are KGHDR and SFDVKD. The CDR3 goes from the cysteine to the phenylalanine over 15 residues. The entry retains the CDR3 DNA only, 45 bases that are in frame from base 1. The receptor was isolated from a woman aged 25 to 39 with COVID-19, enrolled during active disease. This receptor chain uses TRBV24-1 and TRBJ2-1; 9 middle bases align to TRBD2. Sequencing was performed on peripheral blood. The CDR3 is CATSEPGTSLNEQFF. The nucleotide sequence reads as follows: TGTGCCACCAGTGAGCCCGGGACTAGCCTCAATGAGCAGTTCTTC.